These 21 T cell receptor beta chains were all obtained from the same sample, sequenced in a study of T cell clonotyping in hematopoietic cell transplantation. The data were produced by immunoSEQ multiplex PCR, yet TCRdb's version contains in-frame clones alone and is incomplete. The table includes around 37,000 clones, roughly 96% detected once. Material: peripheral blood mononuclear cells. The receptor source for this set is a man aged 25 to 45 in good health. Some clones in this sample may be carry-over from other donors' samples.

This chain links TRBV6-1 with TRBJ1-5; D perhaps matches TRBD1 (5 bases). The CDR3 runs to 14 residues. Germline assignment: CDR1 MNHNS and CDR2 SASEGT. V gave up 7 bases and J gave up 6 bases, with 16 bases separating them. The CDR3 DNA follows: TGTGCCAGCATTTTTGGAAGGGGAAGTCAGCCCCAGCATTTT. Its protein is CASIFGRGSQPQHF.

In DNA form, the CDR3 reads TGTGCCAGCAGCCCTGGGGGCGGTGGGCCGGGAACTGAAGCTTTCTTT. It codes for CASSPGGGGPGTEAFF. This rearrangement joins TRBV5-4 to TRBJ1-1; a possible D gene is TRBD1 (6 bases). The V end lost 4 bases, the J end lost 5 bases, and 21 bases lay between the germline ends. Germline CDR1 SGHNT, CDR2 YYREEE (reference sequence). CDR3 size: 16 residues.

The rearrangement uses TRBV5-1 and TRBJ2-7, with 9 nucleotides matching TRBD1. The trim removed 0 bases at V and 4 bases at J, leaving 5 bases unmatched. The CDR3 runs to 15 residues. The germline gives CDR1 SGHRS, CDR2 YFSETQ. The CDR3 DNA reads as TGCGCCAGCAGCTTGGACAGGGGGCTTAAGTACGAGCAGTACTTC. Its protein is CASSLDRGLKYEQYF.

This chain joins TRBV9 and TRBJ2-5; TRBD2 aligns across 10 bases. There are 15 residues in the CDR3. V shed 4 bases and J 5 bases; nucleotides not matched to a gene: 8. Germline CDR1 and CDR2: SGDLS and YYNGEE. The CDR3 sequence: CASSLGTSVRETQYF. The CDR3 DNA is TGTGCCAGCAGCCTAGGGACTAGCGTGAGGGAGACCCAGTACTTC.

V gene TRBV28 combines with J gene TRBJ2-7; D is undetermined. Germline V gene sequence: CDR1 MDHEN, CDR2 SYDVKM. Trimming left V 4 bases short and J 4 bases short, with 5 bases between. The CDR3 is 11 residues long. The CDR3 loop reads CASSSPYEQYF. The CDR3 nucleotides are TGTGCCAGCAGTTCCCCGTACGAGCAGTACTTC.

The chain combines TRBV19 with TRBJ2-7; 10 bases are shared with TRBD2. The CDR3 spans 15 residues. V was clipped by 5 bases and J by 0 bases; unmatched bases: 4. Germline CDR1 is LNHDA and CDR2 is SQIVND (reference sequence). The CDR3 here is CASSPRTSGSYEQYF. The CDR3 DNA sequence: TGTGCCAGTAGTCCTAGGACTAGCGGCTCCTACGAGCAGTACTTC.

In this sample, this clone turned up a few times. The rearrangement joins TRBV19 to TRBJ1-1; D not certain. This CDR3 has 13 residues. The germline V and J ends were trimmed by 8 bases and 1 base, with 11 bases remaining between them. CDR1 is LNHDA, CDR2 SQIVND, per germline (reference sequence). CDR3 DNA sequence: TGTGCCAGTCGACTTCGGAGGAACACTGAAGCTTTCTTT. Protein: CASRLRRNTEAFF.

This clone was seen only once. V is TRBV5-8 and J is TRBJ2-3; the match to TRBD2 covers 9 bases. Germline CDR1 SGHTS, CDR2 YDEGEE. The length of the CDR3 is 18 residues. Losses at the gene ends were 0 bases for V and 2 bases for J; bases not matched to a gene: 10. The CDR3 reads CASSLVLAGGRDTDTQYF. The CDR3 nucleotides read TGTGCCAGCAGCTTGGTTCTTGCGGGGGGGCGAGACACAGATACGCAGTATTTT.

The chain uses TRBV4-1 and TRBJ1-4; TRBD1 agrees at 8 bases. The CDR3 length is 18 residues. Germline assignment: CDR1 MGHRA and CDR2 YSYEKL. Trimming at V came to 1 base and at J to 0 bases, leaving 7 bases not matched to a gene. The CDR3 DNA follows: TGCGCCAGCAGCCAAGTTAGGGACAGGTCTGCAACTAATGAAAAACTGTTTTTT. It specifies CASSQVRDRSATNEKLFF.

The chain couples TRBV7-6 to TRBJ1-3; D unclear. Trimming shortened V by 5 bases and J by 0 bases, and 11 bases separated the two germline ends. CDR3 length: 15 amino acids. In germline, CDR1 is SGHVS, CDR2 FNYEAQ. DNA of the CDR3: TGTGCCAGCAGCCCTGAACAGAGCTCTGGAAACACCATATATTTT. As protein: CASSPEQSSGNTIYF.

The rearrangement links TRBV4-2 to TRBJ1-2, with 7 bases that match TRBD1. The CDR3 contains 13 residues. CDR1 and CDR2 from the germline V gene are LGHNA and YNFKEQ. V was clipped by 2 bases and J by 3 bases; unmatched bases: 0. The CDR3 DNA reads TGTGCCAGCAGCCAAACAGGGGACTATGGCTACACCTTC. It is translated as CASSQTGDYGYTF.

The chain employs TRBV19 and TRBJ1-1, with D hard to call. The germline V gene encodes CDR1 LNHDA and CDR2 SQIVND (reference sequence). The V end lost 2 bases, the J end lost 1 base, and 8 bases lay between the germline ends. The CDR3 totals 14 residues. The CDR3 protein is CASSILVPNTEAFF. The CDR3 DNA sequence: TGTGCCAGTAGTATATTAGTACCGAACACTGAAGCTTTCTTT.

The V call is TRBV2, the J call TRBJ1-2, with 8 bases that match TRBD1. Germline values: CDR1 SNHLY, CDR2 FYNNEI. V was pared by 4 bases and J by 5 bases, with 9 bases of the junction left unmatched. The CDR3 has 15 residues. The DNA of the CDR3 is TGTGCCAGCAGTGCCCCCCTGGACAGGGATTATGGCTACACCTTC. Residues: CASSAPLDRDYGYTF.

V usage is TRBV4-2 and J usage is TRBJ1-3, with D unclear. V lost 0 bases to trimming and J lost 1 base, with 16 bases between them. CDR1 is LGHNA and CDR2 is YNFKEQ in the germline V gene. CDR3 length equals 18 residues. CDR3 loop: CASSQEVGEWVSGNTIYF. CDR3 in DNA: TGTGCCAGCAGCCAAGAAGTTGGGGAATGGGTATCTGGAAACACCATATATTTT.

The V and J genes are TRBV7-3 and TRBJ1-1; TRBD1 is a possible D gene (6 bases). Germline assignment: CDR1 SGHTA and CDR2 FQGTGA. Trimming stripped 5 bases from V and 0 bases from J, with 10 bases between. CDR3 size: 14 residues. The CDR3 sequence is CASSLQGMNTEAFF. The CDR3 DNA reads TGTGCCAGCAGCCTCCAGGGGATGAACACTGAAGCTTTCTTT.

This clone was counted a single time. The chain combines TRBV9 with TRBJ2-5; possibly TRBD1 for D (7 bases). The germline V gene encodes CDR1 SGDLS and CDR2 YYNGEE. V lost 2 bases and J 4 bases, leaving 12 bases between the germline ends. The CDR3 length is 14 residues. CDR3: CASSVEGARETQYF. CDR3 sequence (DNA): TGTGCCAGCAGCGTGGAGGGGGCGAGAGAGACCCAGTACTTC.

The rearrangement uses TRBV9 and TRBJ2-7, with 8 positions matching TRBD2. J gave up 2 bases and V 0 bases, and 4 bases lay outside the gene matches. The CDR3 length is 15 residues. Germline CDR1 reads SGDLS; CDR2 reads YYNGEE. The CDR3 here is CASSVGSSGPYEQYF. CDR3 DNA sequence: TGTGCCAGCAGCGTAGGGTCTAGCGGGCCCTACGAGCAGTACTTC.

This chain links TRBV11-3 with TRBJ1-1; D is possibly TRBD1 (5 bases). The V end was cut by 5 bases, the J end by 0 bases, with 13 bases between. CDR1 SGHNT and CDR2 YENEEA come from the germline V gene. This CDR3 is built from 15 residues. This CDR3 reads CASSDRGPMNTEAFF. CDR3 nucleotides: TGTGCCAGCAGCGACCGGGGACCCATGAACACTGAAGCTTTCTTT.

The chain recombines TRBV5-8 with TRBJ2-7; perhaps TRBD2 as D (5 bases). Deletions cut 0 bases from V and 5 bases from J, with 12 bases between. In germline, CDR1 is SGHTS, CDR2 YDEGEE. CDR3 length equals 14 residues. CDR3 region: CASSLAGVTHEQYF. CDR3 in DNA: TGTGCCAGCAGCTTGGCCGGGGTCACCCACGAGCAGTACTTC.

The chain combines TRBV25-1 with TRBJ2-5, with 11 bases lining up with TRBD2. The V and J ends lost 4 bases and 8 bases, in that order; junction bases with no gene match: 9. The germline gives CDR1 MGHDK, CDR2 SYGVNS. The CDR3 totals 15 residues. The CDR3: CASSALTGTSGTQYF. In DNA form, the CDR3 reads TGTGCCAGCAGTGCCCTAACCGGGACTAGCGGAACCCAGTACTTC.

The chain is built from TRBV4-1 and TRBJ1-3; tentative D call: TRBD1 (6 bases). The CDR3 totals 18 residues. Trimming took 4 bases from V and 0 from J, leaving 19 bases between them. The germline CDR1 and CDR2 sequences are MGHRA and YSYEKL. In DNA, the CDR3 is TGCGCCAGCAGCCGCCCTCGGGCAGGGGCAGACTCTGGAAACACCATATATTTT. It yields the protein CASSRPRAGADSGNTIYF.